This is a list of T cell receptor beta chains from one sample in a study of blood T cell repertoires in COVID-19. The repertoire was sequenced with immunoSEQ multiplex PCR; TCRdb's copy has only in-frame clones and lacks some. The sample lists under 300,000 clones, 83% seen once, with 5.5% in the top ten. The specimen sequenced was peripheral blood. The receptors were sampled from a human donor in a cohort sampled during active COVID-19. CDR3s include the opening cysteine and the closing phenylalanine or tryptophan. The D gene is left open where the match is weak. Some rows mark clone size as missing; the rest say once, few, many or name a class of expanded clone.

j_gene,abundance,v_gene,d_gene,CDR3nt,CDR3aa
TRBJ2-5,-,TRBV27,TRBD2,TGTGCCAGCAGTGGACTAGCTGACCAAGAGACCCAGTACTTC,CASSGLADQETQYF
TRBJ2-7,-,TRBV5-1,-,TGCGCCAGCAGCTTGGCGGACACCGCCTACGAGCAGTACTTC,CASSLADTAYEQYF
TRBJ1-4,-,TRBV19,-,TGTGCCAGTAGTATTAGTTCTAATGAAAAACTGTTTTTT,CASSISSNEKLFF
TRBJ1-4,-,TRBV5-1,TRBD1,TGCGCCAGCAGAATAACAGGGGCCTCGGGTGAAAAACTGTTTTTT,CASRITGASGEKLFF
TRBJ2-7,-,TRBV5-4,-,TGTGCCAGCAGCTCGCCCAGTTACGAGCAGTACTTC,CASSSPSYEQYF
TRBJ2-7,-,TRBV29-1,TRBD2,TGCAGCGGGAGCGGGGCCGCCGAAGGTGGCGAGCAGTACTTC,CSGSGAAEGGEQYF
TRBJ2-3,-,TRBV5-1,-,TGCGCCAGCAGCTTGGAGCCAGGGGAAGACTCTCCTATCCCAGATACGCAGTATTTT,CASSLEPGEDSPIPDTQYF
TRBJ2-1,-,TRBV2,-,TGTGCCAGCAGTAAGAGCGACCAAACCTTGTCTAATGAGCAGTTCTTC,CASSKSDQTLSNEQFF
TRBJ2-2,-,TRBV7-3,-,TGTGCCAGCAGCTTAATTTCTGGACTCAACACCGGGGAGCTGTTTTTT,CASSLISGLNTGELFF
TRBJ2-2,-,TRBV28,TRBD1,TGTGCCAGCAGAATACGACAGGGGGGTAACACCGGGGAGCTGTTTTTT,CASRIRQGGNTGELFF
TRBJ2-7,-,TRBV29-1,TRBD1,TGCAGCGTGTGGACAGGTCTTAGGGAGTACTTC,CSVWTGLREYF
TRBJ2-5,-,TRBV7-3,-,TGTGCCAGCAGCTTCGCGGTGTACGAGACCCAGTACTTC,CASSFAVYETQYF
TRBJ2-6,-,TRBV25-1,-,TGTGCCAGCAGTCGAGGGATAGAAGTCTCTGGGGCCAACGTCCTGACTTTC,CASSRGIEVSGANVLTF
TRBJ1-1,few,TRBV5-4,-,TGTGCCAGCAGCTCTATACAGGCCCTGAACACTGAAGCTTTCTTT,CASSSIQALNTEAFF
TRBJ2-3,-,TRBV28,TRBD2,TGTGCCAGCAGTTTAGCGGGAGGCCCAGATACGCAGTATTTT,CASSLAGGPDTQYF
TRBJ2-1,once,TRBV19,TRBD2,TGTGCCAGTACCCCCCCGGGACTAGCGGGATTCAATGAGCAGTTCTTC,CASTPPGLAGFNEQFF
TRBJ2-7,-,TRBV6-6,TRBD1,TGTGCCAGCAGTTACGGAAGACAGGGGGCTCTCGAGCAGTACTTC,CASSYGRQGALEQYF
TRBJ2-3,-,TRBV5-1,TRBD1,TGCGCCAGCAGCCCTACAGGGGGATTCACAGATACGCAGTATTTT,CASSPTGGFTDTQYF
TRBJ2-7,-,TRBV5-5,TRBD2,TGTGCCAGCAGCTTGGTAGCAGGACTAGCGGATTCTTCCTACGAGCAGTACTTC,CASSLVAGLADSSYEQYF
TRBJ1-4,-,TRBV25-1,TRBD1,TGTGCCAGCAAAAGACCGGGACAGGGAGATGAAAAACTGTTTTTT,CASKRPGQGDEKLFF
TRBJ1-1,many,TRBV19,-,TGTGCCAGTAGTGGAGGAGGGAACACTGAAGCTTTCTTT,CASSGGGNTEAFF
TRBJ1-2,medium-sized,TRBV29-1,TRBD1,TGCAGCGTCGAGGATACAGGGGCTGTCTATGGCTACACCTTC,CSVEDTGAVYGYTF
TRBJ1-6,-,TRBV6-6,TRBD1,TGTGCCAGCAGTGACAGGGGGCGAAATAATTCACCCCTCCACTTT,CASSDRGRNNSPLHF
TRBJ2-7,-,TRBV18,-,TGTGCCAGCTCACCTACGAGGGCCTACGAGCAGTACTTC,CASSPTRAYEQYF
TRBJ1-1,-,TRBV11-3,-,TGTGCCAGCAGCTTGGGGGCAGCTAACACTGAAGCTTTCTTT,CASSLGAANTEAFF
TRBJ2-5,-,TRBV24-1,TRBD2,TGTGCCACCAGTGATGGACTAGCGGGGGCCAGTAAAAGGGAGACCCAGTACTTC,CATSDGLAGASKRETQYF
TRBJ1-3,-,TRBV7-2,-,TGTGCCAGCAGCTTCAACTCTGGAAACACCATATATTTT,CASSFNSGNTIYF
TRBJ2-5,-,TRBV19,-,TGTGCCAGTAGTACCCCGGGGCTGGGGGCAGAGACCCAGTACTTC,CASSTPGLGAETQYF
TRBJ2-5,-,TRBV3-1/TRBV3-2,-,TGTGCCAGCAGCCAAGGGCTAGGGGGGACCCAGTACTTC,CASSQGLGGTQYF
TRBJ2-5,-,TRBV25-1,TRBD1,TGTGCCAGCCTACAGGGGGCGAGGGAGACCCAGTACTTC,CASLQGARETQYF
TRBJ2-1,-,TRBV6-5,TRBD2,TGTGCCAGCAGTCAGCGGGAGGGGGTTGAGCAGTTCTTC,CASSQREGVEQFF